Listed below are T cell receptor beta chains from one sample, sequenced in a study of blood T cell repertoires in COVID-19. The table came from immunoSEQ multiplex PCR; TCRdb's copy has only in-frame clones and leaves some out. Here the sample spans over 90,000 clones, roughly 70% being singletons. The source material was peripheral blood. These receptors were collected from a man between 65 and 85 years old with COVID-19, enrolled during active disease. Both conserved end residues are part of each CDR3. A D gene is named only where the DNA matches it firmly. Part of the rows lack a size; the others show once, few, many or a class for expanded clones.

abundance	v_gene	j_gene	d_gene	CDR3aa	CDR3nt
.	TRBV10-3	TRBJ1-2	TRBD1	CAISPGTGGNYGYTF	TGTGCCATCAGTCCCGGGACAGGGGGTAACTATGGCTACACCTTC
.	TRBV24-1	TRBJ1-1	TRBD1	CATSDPQGERAFF	TGTGCCACCAGTGACCCCCAGGGGGAGAGAGCTTTCTTT
.	TRBV5-4	TRBJ2-7	TRBD1	CASNVDRGGSYEQYF	TGTGCCAGCAACGTGGACAGGGGAGGTTCATACGAGCAGTACTTC
.	TRBV5-1	TRBJ2-1	.	CASSPQDFRSYEQFF	TGCGCCAGCAGCCCCCAGGACTTCCGTAGCTATGAGCAGTTCTTC
.	TRBV7-8	TRBJ2-1	.	CASSRSPPSEQFF	TGTGCCAGCAGCCGGTCCCCCCCTAGTGAGCAGTTCTTC
.	TRBV15	TRBJ2-7	.	CATSRADGGEQYF	TGTGCCACCAGCAGGGCTGATGGAGGCGAGCAGTACTTC
.	TRBV7-9	TRBJ2-1	TRBD2	CASSYWASGSDEQFF	TGTGCCAGCAGCTACTGGGCTAGCGGCTCCGATGAGCAGTTCTTC
.	TRBV5-3	TRBJ2-7	TRBD2	CARSASGERGYEQYF	TGTGCCAGAAGCGCTAGCGGGGAGCGTGGTTACGAGCAGTACTTC
.	TRBV18	TRBJ2-5	TRBD1	CASSPVQGPQETQYF	TGTGCCAGCTCACCGGTACAGGGGCCCCAAGAGACCCAGTACTTC
.	TRBV24-1	TRBJ2-3	TRBD2	CATSDFRTSGSTDTQYF	TGTGCCACCAGTGATTTTCGGACTAGCGGGAGCACAGATACGCAGTATTTT
.	TRBV10-3	TRBJ2-2	.	CPITGGPSGELFF	TGCCCCATCACCGGGGGGCCATCGGGGGAGCTGTTTTTT
once	TRBV18	TRBJ2-7	TRBD1	CASSAGTGGEQYF	TGTGCCAGCTCGGCCGGGACAGGTGGCGAGCAGTACTTC
.	TRBV7-3	TRBJ2-3	TRBD1	CASSSQTGGYTDTQYF	TGTGCCAGCAGCTCGCAGACAGGGGGGTATACAGATACGCAGTATTTT
.	TRBV5-1	TRBJ2-5	.	CASSLGPSRAQYF	TGCGCCAGCAGCTTGGGGCCTAGTCGGGCCCAGTACTTC
medium-sized	TRBV6-6	TRBJ1-5	.	CASSYAALNQPQHF	TGTGCCAGCAGTTATGCAGCGCTAAATCAGCCCCAGCATTTT
once	TRBV7-2	TRBJ2-1	TRBD2	CASSYGTSGNNEQFF	TGTGCCAGCAGTTACGGGACTAGCGGAAACAATGAGCAGTTCTTC
.	TRBV5-1	TRBJ2-7	TRBD1	CASSLQGASYEQYF	TGCGCCAGCAGCTTGCAGGGGGCGTCCTACGAGCAGTACTTC
.	TRBV23-1	TRBJ1-2	.	CASAQGNGYTF	TGCGCCAGCGCTCAGGGGAACGGCTACACCTTC
few	TRBV15	TRBJ2-7	.	CATSRDRGSYEQYF	TGTGCCACCAGCAGAGACAGGGGCTCCTACGAGCAGTACTTC
.	TRBV7-2	TRBJ1-1	TRBD1	CASSLHGTGGTEAFF	TGTGCCAGCAGCTTACACGGGACAGGGGGCACTGAAGCTTTCTTT
.	TRBV19	TRBJ2-3	TRBD1	CASKGDSLGSTDTQYF	TGTGCCAGTAAAGGGGACAGCCTGGGAAGCACAGATACGCAGTATTTT
.	TRBV28	TRBJ2-2	.	CASSFVPRDTGELFF	TGTGCCAGCAGTTTTGTTCCCAGGGACACCGGGGAGCTGTTTTTT
few	TRBV5-1	TRBJ2-1	.	CASSLQGSDNEQFF	TGCGCCAGCAGCTTACAGGGTTCGGACAATGAGCAGTTCTTC
.	TRBV7-2	TRBJ2-7	TRBD2	CASSGGLAGLYEQYF	TGTGCCAGCAGCGGTGGACTAGCGGGTCTCTACGAGCAGTACTTC
.	TRBV5-1	TRBJ2-7	.	CASSLEAGNSYEQYF	TGCGCCAGCAGCTTGGAAGCAGGGAACTCCTACGAGCAGTACTTC
.	TRBV11-1	TRBJ2-5	TRBD1	CASSIGTGDQETQYF	TGTGCCAGCAGCATCGGGACAGGGGACCAAGAGACCCAGTACTTC
few	TRBV9	TRBJ1-5	.	CASSPGKGNQPQHF	TGTGCCAGCAGCCCCGGGAAGGGCAATCAGCCCCAGCATTTT
.	TRBV6-5	TRBJ2-7	.	CASKHGFSYEQYF	TGTGCCAGCAAACACGGGTTCTCCTACGAGCAGTACTTC
medium-sized	TRBV18	TRBJ2-7	.	CASSRRGADSSYEQYF	TGTGCCAGCTCACGCCGAGGAGCGGATAGCTCCTACGAGCAGTACTTC
.	TRBV19	TRBJ2-2	TRBD2	CASRQGLAGGSTGELFF	TGTGCCAGTAGGCAGGGACTAGCGGGAGGGAGCACCGGGGAGCTGTTTTTT
.	TRBV7-2	TRBJ1-6	.	CASSPYNSPLHF	TGTGCCAGCAGCCCGTATAATTCACCCCTCCACTTT
few	TRBV5-1	TRBJ1-1	TRBD1	CASRSGQTNTEAFF	TGCGCCAGCAGGTCGGGACAGACGAACACTGAAGCTTTCTTT
few	TRBV6-4	TRBJ1-1	TRBD1	CASRGTGSSTEAFF	TGTGCCAGCAGAGGGACAGGGTCTAGTACTGAAGCTTTCTTT
.	TRBV6-4	TRBJ2-5	.	CASTRGGMGETQYF	TGTGCCAGCACTCGTGGCGGGATGGGGGAGACCCAGTACTTC
.	TRBV19	TRBJ2-7	.	CASSIGAGQWTSYEQYF	TGTGCCAGTAGTATTGGCGCGGGACAGTGGACCTCCTACGAGCAGTACTTC
.	TRBV28	TRBJ2-7	TRBD1	CARTGGTYEQYF	TGTGCCAGAACAGGGGGCACCTACGAGCAGTACTTC
.	TRBV9	TRBJ2-5	TRBD2	CASSVGLAGETQYF	TGTGCCAGCAGCGTAGGACTAGCTGGGGAGACCCAGTACTTC
.	TRBV28	TRBJ1-1	.	CASRGTGSVNTEAFF	TGTGCCAGCAGGGGTACCGGGTCCGTGAACACTGAAGCTTTCTTT
.	TRBV27	TRBJ1-6	TRBD1	CASSPTGTGPNSPLHF	TGTGCCAGCAGTCCCACCGGGACAGGGCCTAATTCACCCCTCCACTTT
few	TRBV29-1	TRBJ2-1	TRBD1	CSENRGYNEQFF	TGCAGCGAGAACAGGGGCTACAATGAGCAGTTCTTC
.	TRBV7-2	TRBJ2-5	TRBD2	CASSPGTSKETQYF	TGTGCCAGCAGCCCCGGGACTAGCAAAGAGACCCAGTACTTC
.	TRBV5-6	TRBJ2-7	TRBD2	CASSSTSGRFDEQYF	TGTGCCAGCAGCTCAACTAGCGGGAGGTTCGACGAGCAGTACTTC
.	TRBV27	TRBJ1-1	.	CASSRTGPSYGEAFF	TGTGCCAGCAGTCGAACAGGGCCGTCCTATGGTGAAGCTTTCTTT
.	TRBV29-1	TRBJ2-1	.	CSVGDTPNEQFF	TGCAGCGTAGGGGACACACCCAATGAGCAGTTCTTC
once	TRBV5-1	TRBJ1-6	.	CASSLNPTGLTSPLHF	TGCGCCAGCAGCCTAAACCCCACAGGGTTAACTTCACCCCTCCACTTT
.	TRBV6-1	TRBJ2-7	TRBD2	CASSAYGLAGGAEEQYF	TGTGCCAGCAGTGCTTACGGGCTAGCGGGAGGCGCCGAGGAGCAGTACTTC
.	TRBV6-2/TRBV6-3	TRBJ2-3	TRBD2	CASSSHGLAGRDTQYF	TGTGCCAGCAGCTCCCATGGTCTAGCGGGGAGAGATACGCAGTATTTT
.	TRBV5-6	TRBJ2-4	.	CASRRQGRPVKNIQYF	TGTGCCAGCAGGCGGCAGGGGCGTCCTGTCAAAAACATTCAGTACTTC
few	TRBV5-1	TRBJ1-2	TRBD1	CASSLVAGGRQGYTF	TGCGCCAGCAGCTTGGTGGCAGGGGGCCGTCAAGGCTACACCTTC
.	TRBV6-2/TRBV6-3	TRBJ2-5	.	CASSTSGEETQYF	TGTGCCAGCAGTACCTCAGGGGAGGAGACCCAGTACTTC
.	TRBV5-1	TRBJ2-5	.	CASSTGQETQYF	TGCGCCAGCAGCACAGGCCAAGAGACCCAGTACTTC
.	TRBV7-9	TRBJ2-1	.	CASSFLGDNEQFF	TGTGCCAGCAGCTTTTTAGGGGACAATGAGCAGTTCTTC
.	TRBV7-9	TRBJ2-1	TRBD2	CASSLGGGSIISYNEQFF	TGTGCCAGCAGCTTAGGCGGCGGGAGCATAATCTCCTACAATGAGCAGTTCTTC
few	TRBV27	TRBJ2-1	TRBD2	CASSSGLAGVNEQFF	TGTGCCAGCAGTTCCGGACTAGCGGGAGTGAATGAGCAGTTCTTC
few	TRBV7-2	TRBJ2-7	TRBD2	CASRTGKRDYEQYF	TGTGCCAGTCGCACCGGGAAGCGGGACTACGAGCAGTACTTC
.	TRBV6-2/TRBV6-3	TRBJ2-1	TRBD2	CASSYRFQAGGSGDEQFF	TGTGCCAGCAGTTATAGATTCCAAGCGGGAGGGTCTGGCGATGAGCAGTTCTTC
.	TRBV24-1	TRBJ2-1	TRBD2	CATSDTGTSGFNEQFF	TGTGCCACCAGTGATACCGGGACTAGCGGGTTTAATGAGCAGTTCTTC